This T cell receptor (beta chain) was obtained from a study of response to subunit inactivated influenza vaccine. Study-level findings and limits: New T cells are recruited in small numbers by each seasonal influenza vaccination, according to the authors' suggestion.

TCRdb re-derived calls from the RT-PCR reads in MiXCR, one entry per CDR3 protein. The data hold hundreds of thousands of distinct CDR3 sequences, with approximately 13% observed a single time. Remarks on this clonotype: No antigen is known for it.

The receptor comes from a man aged 45-65 years who received an inactivated influenza vaccine. Material: PBMCs from blood, obtained 14 to 15 days before vaccination.

The CDR3 DNA sequence: TGTGCCAGCAGTTTACCCTCCTCGACAGGGGGCAGACAGCCCCAGCATTTT. It yields the protein CASSLPSSTGGRQPQHF. V gene TRBV28 combines with J gene TRBJ1-5, with TRBD1 matching over 10 bases. CDR1 is MDHEN and CDR2 is SYDVKM in the germline V gene. V shed 2 bases and J 7 bases; nucleotides not matched to a gene: 11. The CDR3 consists of 17 residues.